This T cell receptor beta chain was recovered during a study of cytomegalovirus exposure and HLA in healthy donors. Amplification used 60 Vbeta primers and 13 Jbeta primers. Data came from immunoSEQ multiplex PCR; TCRdb stores just in-frame clones and leaves some out. The sample shows about 120,000 clones, under 80% of them seen only once. Study-level findings and limits: In a later analysis, V- and J-gene trimming of beta chains associated with a DCLRE1C missense variant, replicated independently. Roughly even sequencing depth across donors was the assumption behind the presence/absence analyses. The authors enumerated over 150 TCR beta chains as linked to cytomegalovirus.

A remark on this clone: Its antigen is unknown.

The CDR3 has 14 residues. J was trimmed by 5 bases and V by 4 bases; bases with no gene match: 7. CDR1 is GTSNPN, CDR2 SVGIG, per germline (reference sequence). V and J are TRBV30 and TRBJ1-5; 8 nucleotides line up with TRBD1. Source material: PBMCs. This receptor was taken from a woman aged 40 to 50 in good health and CMV-seropositive. CDR3 loop: CAWNLQGGDQPQHF. CDR3 bases: TGTGCCTGGAACTTACAGGGGGGGGATCAGCCCCAGCATTTT. Drawing the rest from reference TRBV30 and TRBJ1-5, the complete variable domain is SQTIHQWPATLVQPVGSPLSLECTVEGTSNPNLYWYRQAAGRGLQLLFYSVGIGQISSEVPQNLSASRPQDRQFILSSKKLLLSDSGFYLCAWNLQGGDQPQHFGDGTRLSIL.